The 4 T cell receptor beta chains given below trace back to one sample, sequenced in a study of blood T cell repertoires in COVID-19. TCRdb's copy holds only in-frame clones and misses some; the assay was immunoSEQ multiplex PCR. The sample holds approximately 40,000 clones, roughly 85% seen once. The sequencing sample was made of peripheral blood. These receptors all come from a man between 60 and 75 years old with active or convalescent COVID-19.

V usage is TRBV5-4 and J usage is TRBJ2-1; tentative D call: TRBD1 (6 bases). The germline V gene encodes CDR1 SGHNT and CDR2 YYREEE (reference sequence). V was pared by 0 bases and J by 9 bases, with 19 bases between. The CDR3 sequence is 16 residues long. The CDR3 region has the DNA TGTGCCAGCAGCTTGGATCCGGACGCAACCAGGGGTGAGCAGTTCTTC. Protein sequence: CASSLDPDATRGEQFF. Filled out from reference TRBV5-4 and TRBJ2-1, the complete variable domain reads ETGVTQSPTHLIKTRGQQVTLRCSSQSGHNTVSWYQQALGQGPQFIFQYYREEENGRGNFPPRFSGLQFPNYSSELNVNALELDDSALYLCASSLDPDATRGEQFFGPGTRLTVL.

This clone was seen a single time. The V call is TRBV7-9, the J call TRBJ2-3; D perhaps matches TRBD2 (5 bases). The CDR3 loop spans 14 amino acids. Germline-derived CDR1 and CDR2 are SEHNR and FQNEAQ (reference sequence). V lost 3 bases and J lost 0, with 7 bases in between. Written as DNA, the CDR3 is TGTGCCAGCAGCTTTGGGAGAAGCACAGATACGCAGTATTTT. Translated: CASSFGRSTDTQYF. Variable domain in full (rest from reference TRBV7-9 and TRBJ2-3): DTGVSQNPRHKITKRGQNVTFRCDPISEHNRLYWYRQTLGQGPEFLTYFQNEAQLEKSRLLSDRFSAERPKGSFSTLEIQRTEQGDSAMYLCASSFGRSTDTQYFGPGTRLTVL.

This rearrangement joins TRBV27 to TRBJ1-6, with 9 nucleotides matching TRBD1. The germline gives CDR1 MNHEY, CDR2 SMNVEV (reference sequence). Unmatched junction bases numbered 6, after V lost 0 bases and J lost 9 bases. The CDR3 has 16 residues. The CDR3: CASSLSGQGLISPLHF. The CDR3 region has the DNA TGTGCCAGCAGTTTATCGGGACAGGGTTTGATTTCACCCCTCCACTTT.

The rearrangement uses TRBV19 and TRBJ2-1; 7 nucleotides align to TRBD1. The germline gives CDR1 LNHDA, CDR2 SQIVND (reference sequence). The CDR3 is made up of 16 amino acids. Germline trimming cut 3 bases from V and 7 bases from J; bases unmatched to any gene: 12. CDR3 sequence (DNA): TGTGCCAGTAGTATTCAGGCAGGGGGTGGTCAAAATGAGCAGTTCTTC. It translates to CASSIQAGGGQNEQFF. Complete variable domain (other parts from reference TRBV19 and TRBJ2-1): DGGITQSPKYLFRKEGQNVTLSCEQNLNHDAMYWYRQDPGQGLRLIYYSQIVNDFQKGDIAEGYSVSREKKESFPLTVTSAQKNPTAFYLCASSIQAGGGQNEQFFGPGTRLTVL.